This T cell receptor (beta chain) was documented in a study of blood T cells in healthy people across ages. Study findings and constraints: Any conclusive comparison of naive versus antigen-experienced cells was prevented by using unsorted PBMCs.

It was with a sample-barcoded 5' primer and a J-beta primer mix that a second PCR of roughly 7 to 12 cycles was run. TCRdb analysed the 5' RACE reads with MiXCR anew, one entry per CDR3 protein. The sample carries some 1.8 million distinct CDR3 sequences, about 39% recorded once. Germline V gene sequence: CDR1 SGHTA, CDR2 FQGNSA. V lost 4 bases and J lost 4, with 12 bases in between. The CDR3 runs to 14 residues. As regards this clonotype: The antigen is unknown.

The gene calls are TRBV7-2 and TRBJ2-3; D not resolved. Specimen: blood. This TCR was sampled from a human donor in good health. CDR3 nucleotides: TGTGCCAGCAGCTCCCGGTCCCCCGCAGATACGCAGTATTTT. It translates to CASSSRSPADTQYF.